This entry lists 26 T cell receptor beta chains sequenced from one sample in a study of beta chain features in type 1 diabetes. Study findings and constraints: Across all four CD4+ subsets, people with type 1 diabetes showed modestly shorter TCRB CDR3s.

These receptors have no known antigen. Reverse transcription of all isolated RNA meant that expressed TCRB transcripts were sequenced. The assay was immunoSEQ multiplex PCR, and TCRdb's table has in-frame clones only and misses some. The profile shows 500,000 to 800,000 clones, 9.5% to 15% of them singletons. Sequencing was performed on naive CD4+ T cells from blood. The source of these receptors is a man between 25 and 39 years old with type 1 diabetes.

The genes are TRBV19 and TRBJ1-2; no clear D. Trimming stripped 6 bases from V and 8 bases from J, with 10 bases between. Per the germline V gene, CDR1 is LNHDA and CDR2 is SQIVND (reference sequence). The CDR3 has 11 residues. CDR3 amino acids: CASRDRAGYTF. The CDR3 bases are TGTGCCAGTAGAGATAGAGCCGGCTACACCTTC.

This clone showed up just a few times. The chain recombines TRBV6-6 with TRBJ1-5; no firm D call. Germline loops: CDR1 MNHNY, CDR2 SVGAGI (reference sequence). Trimming left V 5 bases short and J 1 base short, with 15 bases between. The CDR3 runs 16 residues. The CDR3 region is CASSPSGIESNQPQHF. For the CDR3, the DNA is TGTGCCAGCAGTCCCTCGGGTATAGAGAGCAATCAGCCCCAGCATTTT.

The rearrangement links TRBV2 to TRBJ1-2, with no clear D. Germline assignment: CDR1 SNHLY and CDR2 FYNNEI. The CDR3 sequence is 15 residues long. Trimming stripped 3 bases from V and 5 bases from J, with 16 bases between. CDR3 DNA: TGTGCCAGCAGTGAGGGGTCCCCCCCGGGGTATGGCTACACCTTC. This translates into CASSEGSPPGYGYTF.

This clone was counted only a few times. The rearrangement links TRBV28 to TRBJ1-6, with a tentative D call TRBD1 (5 bases). V shed 11 bases and J shed 8 bases, with 7 bases lying between them. This CDR3 is built from 10 residues. In germline, CDR1 is MDHEN, CDR2 SYDVKM. DNA of the CDR3: TGTGCCGGGGGGGATTCACCCCTCCACTTT. This encodes CAGGDSPLHF. The full variable domain, completed using reference TRBV28 and TRBJ1-6, is DVKVTQSSRYLVKRTGEKVFLECVQDMDHENMFWYRQDPGLGLRLIYFSYDVKMKEKGDIPEGYSVSREKKERFSLILESASTNQTSMYLCAGGDSPLHFGNGTRLTVT.

This clone has a handful of counts. The chain employs TRBV2 and TRBJ2-3; D not certain. The CDR3 sequence is 16 residues long. V dropped 7 bases and J dropped 4 bases, with 21 bases sitting between them. Germline V gene sequence: CDR1 SNHLY, CDR2 FYNNEI. The CDR3 loop is CASTQLVASFADTQYF. The CDR3 DNA reads as TGTGCCAGCACTCAACTCGTCGCTAGTTTCGCAGATACGCAGTATTTT.

This clone was seen a handful of times. The chain combines TRBV7-2 with TRBJ2-5; D tentatively reads TRBD1 or TRBD2 (5 bases each). The V gene's germline CDR1 is SGHTA and CDR2 FQGNSA. The V gene lost 2 bases and the J gene lost 2 bases, with 6 bases spanning the gap. The CDR3 sequence is 13 residues long. CDR3 protein: CASSLWGQETQYF. CDR3 nucleotide sequence: TGTGCCAGCAGCTTATGGGGGCAAGAGACCCAGTACTTC. Combining the CDR3 with reference TRBV7-2 and TRBJ2-5 gives the whole variable domain GAGVSQSPSNKVTEKGKDVELRCDPISGHTALYWYRQSLGQGLEFLIYFQGNSAPDKSGLPSDRFSAERTGGSVSTLTIQRTQQEDSAVYLCASSLWGQETQYFGPGTRLLVL.

This clone was counted only a few times. The rearrangement uses TRBV28 and TRBJ2-5; D is unresolved. Germline V CDR1 and CDR2: MDHEN, SYDVKM. There are 12 residues in the CDR3. V was clipped by 6 bases and J by 6 bases, with 11 bases between them. The CDR3 DNA reads as TGTGCCAGCAGCGACTTTCAAAAGACCCAGTACTTC. Translated, it gives CASSDFQKTQYF. Filled out from reference TRBV28 and TRBJ2-5, the complete variable domain reads DVKVTQSSRYLVKRTGEKVFLECVQDMDHENMFWYRQDPGLGLRLIYFSYDVKMKEKGDIPEGYSVSREKKERFSLILESASTNQTSMYLCASSDFQKTQYFGPGTRLLVL.

V is TRBV4-2 and J is TRBJ2-5, with D possibly TRBD1 on 5 matching bases. The CDR3 runs 15 residues. V dropped 5 bases and J dropped 4 bases, with 17 bases sitting between them. Germline assignment: CDR1 LGHNA and CDR2 YNFKEQ. The CDR3 region has the DNA TGTGCCAGCAGCTTGGACAATCGGCAGGGAGAGACCCAGTACTTC. Amino acid sequence: CASSLDNRQGETQYF.

This clone occurred a few times. The chain carries TRBV18 and TRBJ1-4; TRBD1 matches 7 bases. V was pared by 8 bases and J by 2 bases, with 8 bases of the junction left unmatched. The CDR3 is 15 residues long. The germline V gene has CDR1 KGHSH and CDR2 LQKENI. The CDR3 sequence: CASRGQAGTNEKLFF. The CDR3 DNA follows: TGTGCCAGCCGTGGACAGGCAGGTACTAATGAAAAACTGTTTTTT.

This clone was picked up a small number of times. The J gene is TRBJ2-1, the V gene TRBV7-2, with 11 bases aligning to TRBD2. Unmatched junction bases numbered 2, after V lost 3 bases and J lost 4 bases. This CDR3 comprises 15 residues. CDR1 SGHTA and CDR2 FQGNSA come from the germline V gene. The CDR3 DNA follows: TGTGCCAGCAGCTTTAGCGGGGGGGATTACAATGAGCAGTTCTTC. Residues: CASSFSGGDYNEQFF.

This chain uses TRBV2 with TRBJ1-5; possibly TRBD1 for D (6 bases). The ends were cut back, 7 bases at V and 0 bases at J, with 13 bases in the middle. There are 15 residues in the CDR3. Looked up from germline, CDR1 is SNHLY and CDR2 is FYNNEI. The CDR3: CASNLQGYSNQPQHF. As DNA, the CDR3 is TGTGCCAGCAATCTACAGGGATATAGCAATCAGCCCCAGCATTTT.

The chain is built from TRBV5-1 and TRBJ2-7, with 14 bases that match TRBD2. V shed 4 bases, J shed 1 base, and the junction held 7 bases outside the gene matches. Germline CDR1 and CDR2: SGHRS and YFSETQ. This CDR3 spans 17 amino acids. The CDR3 reads CASSLGTSGGTSYEQYF. In DNA form, the CDR3 reads TGCGCCAGCAGCCTAGGGACTAGCGGGGGAACTTCCTACGAGCAGTACTTC.

The CDR3 region is CASSPGQMNTGELFF. The CDR3, as DNA: TGCGCCAGCAGCCCGGGACAGATGAACACCGGGGAGCTGTTTTTT. V and J are TRBV5-1 and TRBJ2-2; 7 bases map to TRBD1. Per the germline V gene, CDR1 is SGHRS and CDR2 is YFSETQ. The CDR3 sequence is 15 residues long. V lost 4 bases to trimming and J lost 1 base; unmatched junction nucleotides: 4. The whole variable domain, filled in from reference TRBV5-1 and TRBJ2-2, reads KAGVTQTPRYLIKTRGQQVTLSCSPISGHRSVSWYQQTPGQGLQFLFEYFSETQRNKGNFPGRFSGRQFSNSRSEMNVSTLELGDSALYLCASSPGQMNTGELFFGEGSRLTVL.

The chain has TRBV9 and TRBJ2-3; D not certain. Germline-derived CDR1 and CDR2 are SGDLS and YYNGEE. Trimming took 3 bases from V and 4 from J, leaving 24 bases between them. The CDR3 runs 18 residues. The DNA of the CDR3 is TGTGCCAGCAGCGCGACCTTTAAGAGAGGCCCGGGTCCAGATACGCAGTATTTT. It is translated as CASSATFKRGPGPDTQYF.

This clone has just a few counts. The sample carries other DNA sequences with the same CDR3. The chain employs TRBV7-9 and TRBJ1-4; no definite D call. V shed 0 bases and J shed 3 bases, with 5 bases lying between them. The CDR3 is made up of 14 amino acids. Germline V CDR1 and CDR2: SEHNR, FQNEAQ (reference sequence). CDR3 bases: TGTGCCAGCAGCTTAGCTGGCTCTAATGAAAAACTGTTTTTT. This gives the protein CASSLAGSNEKLFF. Using reference TRBV7-9 and TRBJ1-4 for the parts outside the CDR3, the full variable domain is DTGVSQNPRHKITKRGQNVTFRCDPISEHNRLYWYRQTLGQGPEFLTYFQNEAQLEKSRLLSDRFSAERPKGSFSTLEIQRTEQGDSAMYLCASSLAGSNEKLFFGSGTQLSVL.

This clone has only a few counts. The chain joins TRBV7-9 to TRBJ2-3; 10 bases fit TRBD1. This CDR3 is 15 amino acids long. The V gene's germline CDR1 is SEHNR and CDR2 FQNEAQ (reference sequence). V lost 5 bases and J lost 6; bases outside the gene matches: 8. CDR3 bases: TGTGCCAGCAGCCGAACCGGGACAGGGGCCGATACGCAGTATTTT. Translation gives CASSRTGTGADTQYF.

This clone appeared a few times. The chain is built from TRBV7-7 and TRBJ2-1, with D perhaps assigned TRBD1 or TRBD2 (5 bases each). This CDR3 comprises 14 residues. The germline V gene has CDR1 SSHAT and CDR2 FNYEAQ (reference sequence). V was trimmed by 5 bases and J by 3 bases, leaving 11 bases between them. The CDR3 region is CASSAGTVYNEQFF. CDR3 DNA sequence: TGTGCCAGCAGCGCCGGGACGGTCTACAATGAGCAGTTCTTC.

In this sample, this clone turned up a few times. The same CDR3 also results from other DNA sequences found in this sample. This chain uses TRBV5-4 with TRBJ2-7; TRBD1 agrees at 8 bases. CDR3 length: 13 amino acids. Germline CDR1 SGHNT, CDR2 YYREEE (reference sequence). V shed 3 bases, J shed 4 bases, and the junction held 3 bases outside the gene matches. The CDR3 here is CASSWTGTYEQYF. CDR3 DNA sequence: TGTGCCAGCAGCTGGACAGGGACATACGAGCAGTACTTC.

Comment on this clone: The identical CDR3 is also encoded by other nucleotide sequences in the sample. The genes are TRBV2 and TRBJ2-3; no reliable D call. The CDR3 length is 13 residues. CDR1 is SNHLY and CDR2 is FYNNEI in the germline V gene. Trimming took off 1 base at V and 1 base at J, with 3 bases between the two ends. The CDR3 DNA sequence: TGTGCCAGCAGTGAAGTGGGCACAGATACGCAGTATTTT. It encodes CASSEVGTDTQYF.

This clone was observed a handful of times. The chain is built from TRBV25-1 and TRBJ1-4; 10 nucleotides align to TRBD1. The V gene end was trimmed by 6 bases and the J gene end by 5 bases; junction bases not matched to a gene: 9. CDR1 is MGHDK and CDR2 is SYGVNS in the germline V gene. CDR3 length equals 16 residues. The CDR3 DNA reads as TGTGCCAGCAGCACCATCCTGGGACAGGGGAATGAAAAACTGTTTTTT. This sequence encodes CASSTILGQGNEKLFF.

The CDR3 DNA sequence: TGTGCTAGTGGTTACTCCGGGACAGGTTCCTCCTACGAGCAGTACTTC. This gives the protein CASGYSGTGSSYEQYF. The J gene is TRBJ2-7, the V gene TRBV12-5; TRBD1 aligns across 8 bases. Germline V gene data show CDR1 as LGHNT and CDR2 as FRNRAP. The CDR3 runs to 16 residues. V shed 4 bases and J 0 bases; nucleotides not matched to a gene: 8.

Points on this clone: The sample contains more than one DNA sequence encoding this CDR3. The CDR3 region is CASSLEQGYGYTF. The CDR3 coding sequence is TGTGCCAGCAGCTTAGAACAGGGCTATGGCTACACCTTC. The gene calls are TRBV7-9 and TRBJ1-2; possible D gene TRBD1, 6 bases. CDR1 and CDR2 from the germline V gene are SEHNR and FQNEAQ (reference sequence). This CDR3 has 13 residues. The V end lost 1 base, the J end lost 4 bases, and 7 bases lay between the germline ends.

This clone was detected only a few times. The chain links TRBV5-1 to TRBJ1-1; 8 positions match TRBD1. With V trimmed by 7 bases and J by 4 bases, 12 bases remained unmatched. The CDR3 runs 15 residues. The germline V gene encodes CDR1 SGHRS and CDR2 YFSETQ. The CDR3 loop is CASDRGSGISTEAFF. The DNA for the CDR3 is TGCGCCAGCGACAGGGGCAGTGGGATAAGCACTGAAGCTTTCTTT. The variable domain in full, with the rest retrieved from reference TRBV5-1 and TRBJ1-1, is KAGVTQTPRYLIKTRGQQVTLSCSPISGHRSVSWYQQTPGQGLQFLFEYFSETQRNKGNFPGRFSGRQFSNSRSEMNVSTLELGDSALYLCASDRGSGISTEAFFGQGTRLTVV.

This clone was seen a few times. The rearrangement uses TRBV2 and TRBJ1-1, with 8 bases fitting TRBD1. Trimming took 6 bases from V and 8 from J; bases not matched to a gene: 11. The CDR3 has 14 residues. Germline assignment: CDR1 SNHLY and CDR2 FYNNEI. CDR3 sequence: CASSERSGTGEAFF. DNA for the CDR3: TGTGCCAGCAGCGAGAGGTCGGGGACAGGAGAAGCTTTCTTT.

The chain combines TRBV7-2 with TRBJ1-5, with TRBD1 identical over 7 bases. The germline V gene has CDR1 SGHTA and CDR2 FQGNSA. V lost 1 base to trimming and J lost 0 bases; unmatched junction nucleotides: 3. This CDR3 comprises 16 residues. CDR3 coding DNA: TGTGCCAGCAGCTTAGTCGGGACAGCTAGCAATCAGCCCCAGCATTTT. Translated: CASSLVGTASNQPQHF.

The genes are TRBV9 and TRBJ1-3; D uncertain. Trimming removed 0 bases at V and 3 bases at J, with 10 bases between. Germline CDR1 and CDR2: SGDLS and YYNGEE. This CDR3 contains 15 residues. CDR3 loop: CASSVANGFGNTIYF. The CDR3 region has the DNA TGTGCCAGCAGCGTAGCTAACGGGTTTGGAAACACCATATATTTT. The entire variable domain, with the rest obtained from reference TRBV9 and TRBJ1-3, is as follows: DSGVTQTPKHLITATGQRVTLRCSPRSGDLSVYWYQQSLDQGLQFLIQYYNGEERAKGNILERFSAQQFPDLHSELNLSSLELGDSALYFCASSVANGFGNTIYFGEGSWLTVV.